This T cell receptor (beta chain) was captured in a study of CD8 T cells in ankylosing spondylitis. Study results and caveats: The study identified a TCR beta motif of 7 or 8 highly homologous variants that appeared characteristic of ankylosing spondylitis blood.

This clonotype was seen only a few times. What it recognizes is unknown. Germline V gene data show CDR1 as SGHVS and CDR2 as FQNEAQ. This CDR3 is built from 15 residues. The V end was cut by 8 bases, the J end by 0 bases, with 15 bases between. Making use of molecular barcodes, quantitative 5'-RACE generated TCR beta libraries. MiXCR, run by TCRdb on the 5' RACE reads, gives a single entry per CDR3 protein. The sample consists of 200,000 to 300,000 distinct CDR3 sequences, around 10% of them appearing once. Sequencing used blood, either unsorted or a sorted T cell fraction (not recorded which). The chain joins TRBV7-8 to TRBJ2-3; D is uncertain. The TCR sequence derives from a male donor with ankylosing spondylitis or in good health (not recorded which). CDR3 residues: CASSWTRISTDTQYF. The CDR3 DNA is TGTGCCAGCTCGTGGACGCGGATTAGCACAGATACGCAGTATTTT.